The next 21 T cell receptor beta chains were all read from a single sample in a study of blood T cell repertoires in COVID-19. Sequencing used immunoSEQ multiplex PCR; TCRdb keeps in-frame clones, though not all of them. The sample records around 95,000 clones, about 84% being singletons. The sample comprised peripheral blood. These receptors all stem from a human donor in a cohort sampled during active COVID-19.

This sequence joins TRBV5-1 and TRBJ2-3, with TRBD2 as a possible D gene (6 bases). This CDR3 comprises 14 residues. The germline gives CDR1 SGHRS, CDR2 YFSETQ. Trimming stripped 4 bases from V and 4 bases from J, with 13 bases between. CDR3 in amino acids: CASSVGLYSDTQYF. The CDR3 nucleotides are TGCGCCAGCAGCGTGGGACTTTACTCAGATACGCAGTATTTT.

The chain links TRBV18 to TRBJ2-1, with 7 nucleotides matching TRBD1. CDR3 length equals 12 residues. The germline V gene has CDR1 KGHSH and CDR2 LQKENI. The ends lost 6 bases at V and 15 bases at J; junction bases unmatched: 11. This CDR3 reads CASSQGEGTAFF. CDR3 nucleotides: TGTGCCAGCTCCCAGGGGGAAGGTACTGCGTTCTTC.

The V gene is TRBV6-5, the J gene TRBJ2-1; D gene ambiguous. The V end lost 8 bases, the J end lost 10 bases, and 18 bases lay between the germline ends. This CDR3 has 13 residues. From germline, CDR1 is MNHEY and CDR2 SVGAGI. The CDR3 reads CASSRSSAREQFF. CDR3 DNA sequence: TGTGCCAGCTCCCGGTCGTCCGCGAGAGAGCAGTTCTTC.

The CDR3: CASSPPNRVLKFF. In nucleotides, the CDR3 is TGTGCCAGCTCACCACCTAACAGGGTACTGAAGTTCTTC. The V and J genes are TRBV18 and TRBJ2-1; D is possibly TRBD1 (6 bases). The length of the CDR3 is 13 residues. Germline V lookup: CDR1 KGHSH, CDR2 LQKENI. Trimming removed 0 bases from V and 14 bases from J, with 14 bases in between.

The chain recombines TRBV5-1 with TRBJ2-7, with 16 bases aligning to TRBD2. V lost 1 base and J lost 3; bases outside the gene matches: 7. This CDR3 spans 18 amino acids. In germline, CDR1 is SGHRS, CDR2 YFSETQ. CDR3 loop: CASSLRGLAGGPFYEQYF. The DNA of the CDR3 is TGCGCCAGCAGCTTGAGGGGACTAGCGGGAGGGCCCTTCTACGAGCAGTACTTC.

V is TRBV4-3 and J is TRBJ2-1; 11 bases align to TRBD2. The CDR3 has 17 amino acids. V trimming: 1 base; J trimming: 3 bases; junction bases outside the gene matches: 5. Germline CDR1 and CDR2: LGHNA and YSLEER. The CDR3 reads CASSQGASGGHYNEQFF. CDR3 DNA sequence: TGCGCCAGCAGCCAAGGAGCTAGCGGGGGGCACTACAATGAGCAGTTCTTC.

DNA of the CDR3: TGCGCCAGCAGCTTTACAGGGTCCACTGAAGCTTTCTTT. This gives the protein CASSFTGSTEAFF. The V call is TRBV5-1, the J call TRBJ1-1; possibly TRBD1 for D (6 bases). The ends were cut back, 2 bases at V and 4 bases at J, with 9 bases in the middle. CDR1 and CDR2 from the germline V gene are SGHRS and YFSETQ. This CDR3 has 13 residues.

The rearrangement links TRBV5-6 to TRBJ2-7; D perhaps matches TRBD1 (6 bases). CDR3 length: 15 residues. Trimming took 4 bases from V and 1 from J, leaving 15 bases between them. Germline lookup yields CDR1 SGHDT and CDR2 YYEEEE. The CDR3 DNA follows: TGTGCCAGCAGCCGGAGACAGGTACTATCCTACGAGCAGTACTTC. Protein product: CASSRRQVLSYEQYF.

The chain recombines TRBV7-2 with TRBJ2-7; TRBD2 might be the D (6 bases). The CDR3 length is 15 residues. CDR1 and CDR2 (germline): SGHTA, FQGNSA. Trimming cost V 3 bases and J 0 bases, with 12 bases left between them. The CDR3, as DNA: TGTGCCAGCAGCTTGTCGGGACTCAACTCCTACGAGCAGTACTTC. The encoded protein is CASSLSGLNSYEQYF.

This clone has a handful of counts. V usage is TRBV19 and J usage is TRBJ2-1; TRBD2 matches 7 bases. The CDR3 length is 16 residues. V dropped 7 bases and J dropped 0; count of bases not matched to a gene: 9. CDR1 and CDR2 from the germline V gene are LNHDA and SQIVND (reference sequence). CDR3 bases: TGTGCCAGTAAGATCACTAGCGCGAGCTCCTACAATGAGCAGTTCTTC. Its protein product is CASKITSASSYNEQFF. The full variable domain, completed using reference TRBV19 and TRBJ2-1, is DGGITQSPKYLFRKEGQNVTLSCEQNLNHDAMYWYRQDPGQGLRLIYYSQIVNDFQKGDIAEGYSVSREKKESFPLTVTSAQKNPTAFYLCASKITSASSYNEQFFGPGTRLTVL.

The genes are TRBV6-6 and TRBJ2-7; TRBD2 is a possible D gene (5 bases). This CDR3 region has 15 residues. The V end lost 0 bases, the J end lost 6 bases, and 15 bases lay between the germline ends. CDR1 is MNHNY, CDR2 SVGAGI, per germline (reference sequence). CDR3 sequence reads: CASSYSSEGGSEQYF. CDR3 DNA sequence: TGTGCCAGCAGTTACTCGAGTGAGGGTGGTTCCGAGCAGTACTTC.

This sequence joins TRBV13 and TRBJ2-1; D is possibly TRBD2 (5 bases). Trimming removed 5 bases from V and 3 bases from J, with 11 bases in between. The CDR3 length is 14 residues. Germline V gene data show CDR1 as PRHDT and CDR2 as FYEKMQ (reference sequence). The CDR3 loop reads CASSILTSYNEQFF. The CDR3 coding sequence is TGTGCCAGCAGCATCTTAACTAGCTACAATGAGCAGTTCTTC.

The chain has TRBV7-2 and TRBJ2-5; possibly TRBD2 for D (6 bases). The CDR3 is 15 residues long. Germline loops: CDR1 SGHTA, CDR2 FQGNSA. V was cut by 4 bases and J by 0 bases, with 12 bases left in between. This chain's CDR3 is CASSSKRAHQETQYF. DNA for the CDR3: TGTGCCAGCAGCTCCAAGCGGGCCCACCAAGAGACCCAGTACTTC.

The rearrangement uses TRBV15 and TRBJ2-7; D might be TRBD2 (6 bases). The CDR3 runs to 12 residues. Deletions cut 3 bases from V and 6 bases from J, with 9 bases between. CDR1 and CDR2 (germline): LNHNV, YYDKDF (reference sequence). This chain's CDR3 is CATSSATSEQYF. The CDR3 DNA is TGTGCCACCAGCAGCGCGACTAGCGAGCAGTACTTC.

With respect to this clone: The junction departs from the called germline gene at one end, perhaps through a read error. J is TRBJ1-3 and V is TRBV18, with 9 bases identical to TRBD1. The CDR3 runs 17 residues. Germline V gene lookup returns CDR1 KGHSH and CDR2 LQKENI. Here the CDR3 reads CASSPLPGTGSGNTIYF. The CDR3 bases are TGTGCCAGCTCTCCACTACCCGGGACAGGGTCTGGAAACACCATATATTTT.

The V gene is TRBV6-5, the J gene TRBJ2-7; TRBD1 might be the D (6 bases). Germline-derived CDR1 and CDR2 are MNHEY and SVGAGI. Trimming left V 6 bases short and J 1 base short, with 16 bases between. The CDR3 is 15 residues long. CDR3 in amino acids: CASRGMGDNSYEQYF. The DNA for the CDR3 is TGTGCCAGCAGGGGGATGGGGGACAATTCCTACGAGCAGTACTTC.

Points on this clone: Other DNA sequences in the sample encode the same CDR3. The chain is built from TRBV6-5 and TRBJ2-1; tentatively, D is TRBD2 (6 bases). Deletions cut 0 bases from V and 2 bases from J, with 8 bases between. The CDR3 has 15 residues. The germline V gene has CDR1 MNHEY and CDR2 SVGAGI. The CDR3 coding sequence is TGTGCCAGCAGTTACTCGGGGGGTCCCTACAATGAGCAGTTCTTC. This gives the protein CASSYSGGPYNEQFF.

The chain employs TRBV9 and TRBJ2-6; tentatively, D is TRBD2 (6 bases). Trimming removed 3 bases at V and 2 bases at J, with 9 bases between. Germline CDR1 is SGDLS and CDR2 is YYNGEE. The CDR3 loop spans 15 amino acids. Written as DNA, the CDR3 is TGTGCCAGCAGCGGGGGCGGGACTGGGGCCAACGTCCTGACTTTC. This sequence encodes CASSGGGTGANVLTF.

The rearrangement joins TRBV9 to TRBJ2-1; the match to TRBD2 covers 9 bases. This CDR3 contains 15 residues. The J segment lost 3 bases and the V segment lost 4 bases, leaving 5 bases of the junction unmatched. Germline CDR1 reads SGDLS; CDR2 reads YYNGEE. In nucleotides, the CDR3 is TGTGCCAGCAGCCCCCGACTAGCGGTCTACAATGAGCAGTTCTTC. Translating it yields CASSPRLAVYNEQFF.

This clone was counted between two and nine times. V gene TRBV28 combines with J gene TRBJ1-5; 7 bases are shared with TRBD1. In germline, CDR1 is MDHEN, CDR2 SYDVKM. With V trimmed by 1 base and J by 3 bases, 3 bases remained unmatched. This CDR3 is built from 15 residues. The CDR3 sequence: CASSLYDRDNQPQHF. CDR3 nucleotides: TGTGCCAGCAGTTTATATGACAGGGACAATCAGCCCCAGCATTTT.

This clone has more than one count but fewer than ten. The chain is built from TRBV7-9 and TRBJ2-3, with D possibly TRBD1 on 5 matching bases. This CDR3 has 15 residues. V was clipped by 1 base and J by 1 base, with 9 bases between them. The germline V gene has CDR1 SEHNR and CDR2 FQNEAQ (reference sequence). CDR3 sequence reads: CASSLEGRGTDTQYF. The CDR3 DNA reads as TGTGCCAGCAGCTTAGAGGGCAGGGGCACAGATACGCAGTATTTT.